This TCR beta chain comes out of a study of beta chain features in type 1 diabetes. Findings and limits, study-wide: Across all four CD4+ subsets, people with type 1 diabetes showed modestly shorter TCRB CDR3s.

This clone was detected once. As yet, its antigen is unknown. Being one base from a much bigger clone, this may be a read error. Trimming left V 5 bases short and J 5 bases short, with 15 bases between. Germline loops: CDR1 MGHRA, CDR2 YSYEKL. The CDR3 totals 14 residues. The authors reverse transcribed all of the isolated RNA, so sequencing captured expressed TCRB transcripts. Generated by immunoSEQ multiplex PCR, the TCRdb table keeps only in-frame clones and is missing some. The table has approximately 150,000 clones, about 13% seen once. The V and J genes are TRBV4-1 and TRBJ2-5, with a weak D call TRBD1 (6 bases). The source is a man between 18 and 29 years old with type 1 diabetes. Sequenced sample: central memory CD4+ T cells from blood. The CDR3 DNA sequence: TGCGCCAGCAGCGGCCGCGACCAGGGGGAGACCCAGTACTTC. Translating it yields CASSGRDQGETQYF.